The entry below describes one T cell receptor beta chain. Its target is unknown. TCRdb's copy holds only in-frame clones and misses some; the assay was immunoSEQ multiplex PCR. The repertoire holds about 94,000 clones, with roughly 90% as singletons. This specimen belongs to a study of OX40 agonist ivuxolimab in advanced cancers. Study-level results: On average, a greater number of expanded clones characterised CD8+ T cells relative to CD4+.

The CDR3 is 12 amino acids. The V gene lost 5 bases and the J gene lost 10 bases, with 15 bases spanning the gap. Germline V gives CDR1 GTSNPN, CDR2 SVGIG (reference sequence). The specimen comprised CD4+ or CD8+ T cells sorted from blood, sampled in a trial of the OX40 agonist ivuxolimab. This TCR derives from an adult with an advanced solid tumor such as melanoma, head and neck, liver or kidney cancer. The chain recombines TRBV30 with TRBJ2-1; possible D gene TRBD2, 6 bases. For the CDR3, the DNA is TGTGCCTGGGCCCGGGGAGGTGGCGAGCAGTTCTTC. As protein: CAWARGGGEQFF.